The rows below give T cell receptor beta chains drawn from one sample of a study of blood T cell repertoires in COVID-19. Measured with immunoSEQ multiplex PCR; TCRdb has only the in-frame clones, and not every one. Among a few hundred thousand clones listed, approximately 80% were seen once. Source material: peripheral blood. These receptors all come from a woman of 80 years or more with acute or convalescent COVID-19. Both conserved end residues are part of each CDR3. The D gene is left open where the match is weak. Size tells how often a clone was seen (once, few, many) or the class of an expanded clone, and some rows leave it out.

clone_size	v_call	j_call	d_call	cdr3_nt	cdr3_aa
.	TRBV24-1	TRBJ1-5	.	TGTGCCACCAGTGGAGATAGGGGCGTTCCTGGTCAGCCCCAGCATTTT	CATSGDRGVPGQPQHF
.	TRBV19	TRBJ1-4	TRBD1	TGTGCCAGTAGTCAAAAGTGGACAGGACGAGCAACTAATGAAAAACTGTTTTTT	CASSQKWTGRATNEKLFF
.	TRBV5-1	TRBJ1-4	TRBD1	TGCGCCAGCAGCCCCGAGACAGGGGCTGAAGAAAAACTGTTTTTT	CASSPETGAEEKLFF
.	TRBV6-5	TRBJ1-1	.	TGTGCCAGCACCGAAGTACGAGGAGGCACTGAAGCTTTCTTT	CASTEVRGGTEAFF
few	TRBV11-2	TRBJ2-1	.	TGTGCCAGCGGGCCCGGCTACAATGAGCAGTTCTTC	CASGPGYNEQFF
.	TRBV5-8	TRBJ1-5	.	TGTGCCAGCAGCTTGGCGGGTAATCAGCCCCAGCATTTT	CASSLAGNQPQHF
once	TRBV30	TRBJ1-2	TRBD1	TGTGCCTCACGAACCGGGACAGGGGCCTATGGCTACACCTTC	CASRTGTGAYGYTF
.	TRBV4-1	TRBJ2-3	TRBD2	TGCGCCAGCAGCCAAGCCACAGGACTAGCGGGAGGGTCTTGGGCAGATACGCAGTATTTT	CASSQATGLAGGSWADTQYF
.	TRBV11-2	TRBJ2-1	TRBD2	TGTGCCAGCAGCCTCCAGGGACTAGGTGACAATGAGCAGTTCTTC	CASSLQGLGDNEQFF
.	TRBV18	TRBJ1-2	.	TGTGCCAGCTCCAAAGGATGGAGAAGCTATGGCTACACCTTC	CASSKGWRSYGYTF
.	TRBV7-2	TRBJ2-1	.	TGTGCCAGCAGCTTAGTTATCCAGGGTGGCGATGAGCAGTTCTTC	CASSLVIQGGDEQFF
few	TRBV4-1	TRBJ2-5	TRBD2	TGCGCCAGCAGCCGGGGACTAGTCCAAGAGACCCAGTACTTC	CASSRGLVQETQYF
.	TRBV4-3	TRBJ1-1	.	TGCGCCAGCAGCCAAGAGGCAAACAGGAAAACGAACACTGAAGCTTTCTTT	CASSQEANRKTNTEAFF
few	TRBV5-6	TRBJ1-2	.	TGTGCCAGCAGCCCCGGGGGGATCTATGGCTACACCTTC	CASSPGGIYGYTF
.	TRBV11-2	TRBJ2-3	TRBD1	TGTGCCAGCAGCTTAGTAGGGGGCCCAGATACGCAGTATTTT	CASSLVGGPDTQYF
.	TRBV7-2	TRBJ2-5	TRBD2	TGTGCCAGCAGCTTAACTAGCGGGGTCCAAGAGACCCAGTACTTC	CASSLTSGVQETQYF
.	TRBV7-3	TRBJ2-3	.	TGTGCCAGCAGCTTACTAAAGGGCGGGGATACGCAGTATTTT	CASSLLKGGDTQYF
.	TRBV10-3	TRBJ1-1	.	TGTGCCATCAGTGGGGGAGGGACTTACGGCACTGAAGCTTTCTTT	CAISGGGTYGTEAFF
.	TRBV4-1	TRBJ1-5	.	TGCGCCAGCAGCCAAGTCCCCATGCAGCCCCAGCATTTT	CASSQVPMQPQHF
.	TRBV27	TRBJ1-3	TRBD1	TGTGCCAGCAGTCGACAGGGCTCTGGAAACACCATATATTTT	CASSRQGSGNTIYF
once	TRBV30	TRBJ1-2	TRBD1	TGTGCCTGGACCCTCAGGACAGGGGGTGGCTACACCTTC	CAWTLRTGGGYTF
.	TRBV29-1	TRBJ1-3	.	TGCAGCGTTGAACACGTCAGGGGAGGAAACACCATATATTTT	CSVEHVRGGNTIYF
.	TRBV7-2	TRBJ2-7	TRBD1	TGTGCCAGCAGCTTAGGGCGGACAGGGTATTACGAGCAGTACTTC	CASSLGRTGYYEQYF
once	TRBV19	TRBJ2-3	TRBD1	TGTGCCAGTAGTATCAAAGGGGGCACGACAGATACGCAGTATTTT	CASSIKGGTTDTQYF
once	TRBV7-3	TRBJ2-1	TRBD2	TGTGCCAGCAGCTTGCGGGGGGGCCATTCTGAGCAGTTCTTC	CASSLRGGHSEQFF
.	TRBV14	TRBJ1-4	.	TGTGCCAGCAGCCAAGGTTGGGGGCGGTCTGAAAAACTGTTTTTT	CASSQGWGRSEKLFF
.	TRBV7-9	TRBJ2-3	.	TGTGCCACTGGGACGTCAGGGGCCACAGATACGCAGTATTTT	CATGTSGATDTQYF
.	TRBV19	TRBJ2-7	TRBD2	TGTGCCAGTAGTAGGACTAGCCGCGAGTACGAGCAGTACTTC	CASSRTSREYEQYF
.	TRBV6-2/TRBV6-3	TRBJ1-6	.	TGTGCCAGCAGTTCCCTTAGCTCACCCCTCCACTTT	CASSSLSSPLHF
.	TRBV5-1	TRBJ2-7	.	TGCGCCAGCAGCTTGGCCGGGCAGGGCTCCTACGAGCAGTACTTC	CASSLAGQGSYEQYF
once	TRBV4-1	TRBJ2-7	.	TGCGCCAGCAGGACCCGGGACACCTCCTACGAGCAGTACTTC	CASRTRDTSYEQYF
.	TRBV30	TRBJ2-2	TRBD2	TGTGCCTGGACTTTCCGGACTAGCGGGAACACCGGGGAGCTGTTTTTT	CAWTFRTSGNTGELFF
few	TRBV19	TRBJ1-1	.	TGTGCCAGTAGTATAGATTTGGGAGGAGCAGGCACTGAAGCTTTCTTT	CASSIDLGGAGTEAFF
.	TRBV28	TRBJ1-2	TRBD1	TGTGCCAGCAGTCCACAGGGGCACTATGGCTACACCTTC	CASSPQGHYGYTF
.	TRBV18	TRBJ2-7	TRBD1	TGTGCCAGCTCACCACCCAATTTAGACAGGGGGCATGAGCAGTACTTC	CASSPPNLDRGHEQYF
.	TRBV14	TRBJ2-1	TRBD2	TGTGCCAGCAGCCAATTGACTAGCGGGGCCTACAATGAGCAGTTCTTC	CASSQLTSGAYNEQFF
.	TRBV5-4	TRBJ2-3	TRBD2	TGTGCCAGCAGCTTCCTAGCGGGGGGGCCCACAGATACGCAGTATTTT	CASSFLAGGPTDTQYF
.	TRBV6-2/TRBV6-3	TRBJ1-1	.	TGTGCCAGCAGTTACCGGAAGGGGCGACTAGAGAACACTGAAGCTTTCTTT	CASSYRKGRLENTEAFF
.	TRBV2	TRBJ2-1	TRBD2	TGTGCCAGCAGCTTTCCCCCGGGACTAGCGGGTGCCTCCTACAATGAGCAGTTCTTC	CASSFPPGLAGASYNEQFF
.	TRBV5-1	TRBJ2-3	.	TGCGCCAGCAGCCCCCCCCAGGCCCCAAGGGATACGCAGTATTTT	CASSPPQAPRDTQYF
.	TRBV5-4	TRBJ1-3	.	TGTGCCAGCAGCTTCAGGGTTTCTGGAAACACCATATATTTT	CASSFRVSGNTIYF
.	TRBV12-3/TRBV12-4	TRBJ2-7	.	TGTGCCAGCAGTTTGGTAGGACAGAAGCAGTACTTC	CASSLVGQKQYF
.	TRBV4-3	TRBJ2-3	.	TGCGCCAGCAGCCAAGCTAGCACAGATACGCAGTATTTT	CASSQASTDTQYF
.	TRBV2	TRBJ2-7	TRBD2	TGTGCCAGCAGAGCTAGCGGGAGTGGAAGGTACGAGCAGTACTTC	CASRASGSGRYEQYF
.	TRBV27	TRBJ2-7	TRBD1	TGTGCCAGCAGTCCTGTGCCGGGACAGGTAAACGAGCAGTACTTC	CASSPVPGQVNEQYF